This TCR beta chain was recovered during a study of beta chain features in type 1 diabetes. In this sample, this clone turned up a few times. The antigen remains unidentified. Expressed TCRB transcripts got sequenced, as all isolated RNA was reverse transcribed. Profiling relied on immunoSEQ multiplex PCR, and the TCRdb table lists in-frame clones only, not all of them. Of about 320,000 clones in the sample, 11% to 15% were seen once. Study-wide points: Because the template was cDNA, high-expressing cells might be over-represented.

V lost 4 bases and J lost 4, with 17 bases in between. Germline loops: CDR1 SGHRS, CDR2 YFSETQ. This CDR3 has 15 residues. Sequencing input: central memory CD4+ T cells from blood. J is TRBJ1-2 and V is TRBV5-1, with D possibly TRBD1 on 5 matching bases. The receptor was derived from a man aged 30 to 45 in good health. The CDR3 is CASSQTTQGIYGYTF. In DNA form, the CDR3 reads TGCGCCAGCAGCCAAACCACGCAGGGCATCTATGGCTACACCTTC.